A single sample gave rise to the 15 T cell receptor beta chains below, sequenced in a study of shared clonotypes between healthy human individuals. Sequencing used immunoSEQ multiplex PCR; TCRdb keeps in-frame clones, though not all of them. The sample has 2.3 million or so clones; approximately 95% are singletons. Sequencing used naive CD4+ T cells from PBMCs. Documented subset: CD45RA+ positively selected. These receptors were taken from a man in his late teens or twenties in good health. Some clones in this sample may be carry-over from other donors' samples.

The chain uses TRBV9 and TRBJ1-2, with D unclear. Trimming took off 4 bases at V and 2 bases at J, with 27 bases between the two ends. The CDR3 contains 19 residues. The V gene's germline CDR1 is SGDLS and CDR2 YYNGEE. CDR3: CASSTQIWAGPQTNYGYTF. As DNA, the CDR3 is TGTGCCAGCAGCACCCAGATTTGGGCAGGCCCTCAAACGAACTATGGCTACACCTTC.

This clone was counted a few times. The chain employs TRBV4-3 and TRBJ1-4; TRBD1 is a possible D gene (6 bases). The CDR3 is made up of 16 amino acids. Germline loops: CDR1 LGHNA, CDR2 YSLEER. Trimming cost V 0 bases and J 7 bases, with 15 bases left between them. The CDR3 sequence is CASSQDRGRGGEKLFF. DNA of the CDR3: TGCGCCAGCAGCCAAGATCGGGGCAGGGGAGGTGAAAAACTGTTTTTT.

The V and J genes are TRBV7-3 and TRBJ2-5; 7 nucleotides align to TRBD2. V lost 1 base, J lost 5 bases, and 7 bases stayed unmatched. The germline CDR1 and CDR2 sequences are SGHTA and FQGTGA. The CDR3 is 15 amino acids. The CDR3 nucleotides read TGTGCCAGCAGCTTAATAGCGGGTGCTGGGGAGACCCAGTACTTC. It codes for CASSLIAGAGETQYF.

The chain's CDR3 is CASSEGVGQPQHF. CDR3 in DNA: TGTGCCAGCAGTGAAGGGGTCGGTCAGCCCCAGCATTTT. This chain joins TRBV2 and TRBJ1-5, with D unclear. Germline V lookup: CDR1 SNHLY, CDR2 FYNNEI. The CDR3 loop spans 13 amino acids. The V and J ends lost 1 base and 6 bases respectively, with 7 bases between them.

V usage is TRBV4-2 and J usage is TRBJ2-5; unclear D gene. Germline V gene lookup returns CDR1 LGHNA and CDR2 YNFKEQ. The ends were cut back, 4 bases at V and 4 bases at J, with 28 bases in the middle. The CDR3 length is 19 residues. The CDR3 bases are TGTGCCAGCAGCCCCCGGGCCCCTAGTGTCTCGGTGTTGGGAGAGACCCAGTACTTC. It yields the protein CASSPRAPSVSVLGETQYF.

V and J are TRBV5-1 and TRBJ2-2; D unresolved. This CDR3 has 15 residues. Germline V lookup: CDR1 SGHRS, CDR2 YFSETQ. Deletions cut 0 bases from V and 6 bases from J, with 12 bases between. This chain's CDR3 is CASSLAGQAPGELFF. CDR3 bases: TGCGCCAGCAGCTTGGCTGGCCAGGCCCCCGGGGAGCTGTTTTTT. Supplemented by reference TRBV5-1 and TRBJ2-2, the full variable domain reads KAGVTQTPRYLIKTRGQQVTLSCSPISGHRSVSWYQQTPGQGLQFLFEYFSETQRNKGNFPGRFSGRQFSNSRSEMNVSTLELGDSALYLCASSLAGQAPGELFFGEGSRLTVL.

The CDR3 nucleotides read TGCGCCAGCAGCCCGACAGGGGAGGGGGAGACCCAGTACTTC. The encoded protein is CASSPTGEGETQYF. The rearrangement joins TRBV4-1 to TRBJ2-5, with D maybe TRBD1 (8 bases). In germline, CDR1 is MGHRA, CDR2 YSYEKL. V gave up 4 bases and J gave up 5 bases, with 14 bases separating them. CDR3 length: 14 amino acids.

This rearrangement joins TRBV6-5 to TRBJ2-5; weak D call: TRBD1 (6 bases). Germline V gives CDR1 MNHEY, CDR2 SVGAGI. V was clipped by 2 bases and J by 1 base, with 8 bases between them. CDR3 length equals 14 residues. CDR3 sequence reads: CASSYPGAQETQYF. In DNA form, the CDR3 reads TGTGCCAGCAGTTACCCAGGGGCCCAAGAGACCCAGTACTTC.

In DNA, the CDR3 is TGTGCCAGCAGTGCCACCCCCCTGAACACTGAAGCTTTCTTT. It codes for CASSATPLNTEAFF. This chain links TRBV9 with TRBJ1-1; no clear D gene. The CDR3 spans 14 residues. Germline V gene lookup returns CDR1 SGDLS and CDR2 YYNGEE. V lost 5 bases and J 0 bases, leaving 11 bases between the germline ends.

The chain is built from TRBV28 and TRBJ1-6, with D tentatively TRBD1 (6 bases). V lost 1 base and J 9 bases, leaving 13 bases between the germline ends. The CDR3 totals 15 residues. Germline CDR1 and CDR2: MDHEN and SYDVKM. The CDR3 loop reads CASSLSQGPLSPLHF. The CDR3 region has the DNA TGTGCCAGCAGTTTATCGCAGGGGCCCCTTTCACCCCTCCACTTT.

The chain combines TRBV4-1 with TRBJ2-7; the match to TRBD2 covers 7 bases. The ends lost 5 bases at V and 5 bases at J; junction bases unmatched: 24. Per the germline V gene, CDR1 is MGHRA and CDR2 is YSYEKL. This CDR3 has 19 amino acids. CDR3 sequence: CASSDKGGVGARFGDEQYF. The CDR3 region has the DNA TGCGCCAGCAGCGATAAGGGAGGGGTTGGCGCCCGGTTCGGGGACGAGCAGTACTTC.

The chain joins TRBV5-8 to TRBJ2-3; the D gene is possibly TRBD2 (6 bases). Germline lookup yields CDR1 SGHTS and CDR2 YDEGEE. There are 15 residues in the CDR3. The germline V and J ends were trimmed by 4 bases and 1 base, with 13 bases remaining between them. The CDR3 bases are TGTGCCAGCAGCCCGACTAGTTCTGGCACAGATACGCAGTATTTT. Protein: CASSPTSSGTDTQYF.

CDR3 sequence: CSVHKGQGASGNTIYF. In nucleotides, the CDR3 is TGCAGCGTTCATAAGGGACAGGGGGCATCTGGAAACACCATATATTTT. V is TRBV29-1 and J is TRBJ1-3, with 12 positions matching TRBD1. Unmatched junction bases numbered 6, after V lost 5 bases and J lost 1 base. Germline CDR1 SQVTM, CDR2 ANQGSEA. The CDR3 is made up of 16 amino acids. The whole variable domain, remainder taken from reference TRBV29-1 and TRBJ1-3, is SAVISQKPSRDICQRGTSLTIQCQVDSQVTMMFWYRQQPGQSLTLIATANQGSEATYESGFVIDKFPISRPNLTFSTLTVSNMSPEDSSIYLCSVHKGQGASGNTIYFGEGSWLTVV.

The gene calls are TRBV11-3 and TRBJ2-7; no clear D. The V gene's germline CDR1 is SGHNT and CDR2 YENEEA. The CDR3 contains 14 residues. V was trimmed by 1 base and J by 3 bases, leaving 10 bases between them. In nucleotides, the CDR3 is TGTGCCAGCAGCTTAGTTAAAATGGACTACGAGCAGTACTTC. Protein: CASSLVKMDYEQYF.

This clone came up once. The rearrangement joins TRBV19 to TRBJ2-1; 15 nucleotides align to TRBD2. V trimming: 4 bases; J trimming: 2 bases; junction bases outside the gene matches: 6. CDR3 length equals 18 residues. The germline V gene has CDR1 LNHDA and CDR2 SQIVND (reference sequence). CDR3 protein: CASSRTSGRAGAYNEQFF. In nucleotides, the CDR3 is TGTGCCAGTAGTAGGACTAGCGGGAGGGCCGGGGCCTACAATGAGCAGTTCTTC.